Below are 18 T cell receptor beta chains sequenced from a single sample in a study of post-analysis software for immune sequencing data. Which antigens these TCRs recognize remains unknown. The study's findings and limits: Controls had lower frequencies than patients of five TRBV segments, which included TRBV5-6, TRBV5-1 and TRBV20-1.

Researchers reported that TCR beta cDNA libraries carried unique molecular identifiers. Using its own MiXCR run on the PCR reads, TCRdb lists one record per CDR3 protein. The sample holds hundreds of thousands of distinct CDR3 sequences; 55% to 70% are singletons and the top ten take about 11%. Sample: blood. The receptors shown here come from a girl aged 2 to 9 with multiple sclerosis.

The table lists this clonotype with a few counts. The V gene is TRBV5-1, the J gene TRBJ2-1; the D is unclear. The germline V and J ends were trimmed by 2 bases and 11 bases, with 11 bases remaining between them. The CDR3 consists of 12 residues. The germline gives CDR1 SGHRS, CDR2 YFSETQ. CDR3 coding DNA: TGCGCCAGCAGCTTTGACACTAAGAAGCAGTTCTTC. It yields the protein CASSFDTKKQFF.

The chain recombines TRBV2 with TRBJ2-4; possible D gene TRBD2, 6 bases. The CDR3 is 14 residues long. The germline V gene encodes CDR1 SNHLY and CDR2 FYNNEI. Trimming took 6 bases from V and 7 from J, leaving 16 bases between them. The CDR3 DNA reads TGTGCCAGCAGGGGGATTAGCGGAACCAACATTCAGTACTTC. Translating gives CASRGISGTNIQYF.

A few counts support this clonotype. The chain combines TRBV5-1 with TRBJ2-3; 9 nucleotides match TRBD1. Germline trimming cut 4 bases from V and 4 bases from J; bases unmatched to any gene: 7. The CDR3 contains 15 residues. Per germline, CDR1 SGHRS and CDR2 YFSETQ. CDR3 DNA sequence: TGCGCCAGCAGCCCATCGGACAGGGGACCAGATACGCAGTATTTT. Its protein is CASSPSDRGPDTQYF. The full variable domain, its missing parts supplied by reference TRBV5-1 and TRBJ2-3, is KAGVTQTPRYLIKTRGQQVTLSCSPISGHRSVSWYQQTPGQGLQFLFEYFSETQRNKGNFPGRFSGRQFSNSRSEMNVSTLELGDSALYLCASSPSDRGPDTQYFGPGTRLTVL.

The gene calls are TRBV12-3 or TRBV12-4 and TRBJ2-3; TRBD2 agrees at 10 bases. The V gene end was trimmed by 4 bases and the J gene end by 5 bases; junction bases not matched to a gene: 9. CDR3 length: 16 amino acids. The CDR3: CASSSVERGGGDTQYF. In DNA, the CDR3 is TGTGCCAGCAGTTCCGTGGAGCGGGGGGGCGGAGATACGCAGTATTTT.

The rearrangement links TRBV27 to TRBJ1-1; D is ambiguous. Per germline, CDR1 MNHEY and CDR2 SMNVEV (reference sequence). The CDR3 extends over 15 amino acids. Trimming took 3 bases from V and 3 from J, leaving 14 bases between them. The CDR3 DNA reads TGTGCCAGCAGTTTCCCGACCTGGCCTCACACTGAAGCTTTCTTT. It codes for CASSFPTWPHTEAFF.

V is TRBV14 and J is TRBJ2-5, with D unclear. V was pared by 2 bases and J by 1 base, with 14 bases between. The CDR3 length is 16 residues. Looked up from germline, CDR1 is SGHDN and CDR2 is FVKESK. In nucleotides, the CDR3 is TGTGCCAGCAGCCAATGGAAGTTCGCATTCCAAGAGACCCAGTACTTC. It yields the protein CASSQWKFAFQETQYF.

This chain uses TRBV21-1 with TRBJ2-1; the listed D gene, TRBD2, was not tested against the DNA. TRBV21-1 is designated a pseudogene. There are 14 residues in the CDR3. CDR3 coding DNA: TGTGCCAGCAGCAAAGCGCGGGTAGCGGAGGAGCAGTTCTTC. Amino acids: CASSKARVAEEQFF.

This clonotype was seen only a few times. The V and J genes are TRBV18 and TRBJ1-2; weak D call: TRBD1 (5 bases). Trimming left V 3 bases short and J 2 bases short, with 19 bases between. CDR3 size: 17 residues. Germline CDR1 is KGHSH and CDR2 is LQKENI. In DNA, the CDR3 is TGTGCCAGCTCACCCACTTCCTGGGAGACAGTCAACTATGGCTACACCTTC. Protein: CASSPTSWETVNYGYTF.

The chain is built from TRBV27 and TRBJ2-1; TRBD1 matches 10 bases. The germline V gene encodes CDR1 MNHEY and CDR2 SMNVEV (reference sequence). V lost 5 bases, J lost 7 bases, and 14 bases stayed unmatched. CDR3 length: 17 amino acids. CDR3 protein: CASSKFLVPGQGNEQFF. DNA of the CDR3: TGTGCCAGCAGTAAGTTTTTGGTCCCGGGACAGGGGAATGAGCAGTTCTTC.

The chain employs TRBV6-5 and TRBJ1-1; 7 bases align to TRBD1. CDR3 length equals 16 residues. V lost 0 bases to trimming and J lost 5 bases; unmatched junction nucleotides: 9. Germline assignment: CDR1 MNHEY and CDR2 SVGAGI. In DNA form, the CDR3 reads TGTGCCAGCAGTTACTCCTGGGGGGGACAGTCGACTGAAGCTTTCTTT. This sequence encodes CASSYSWGGQSTEAFF.

CDR3 protein: CSVGQQYGYTF. In DNA form, the CDR3 reads TGCAGCGTTGGACAGCAATATGGCTACACCTTC. The J gene is TRBJ1-2, the V gene TRBV29-1, with D possibly matching TRBD1 (5 bases). Trimming pared 4 bases from V and 5 bases from J, leaving 8 bases between. Germline lookup yields CDR1 SQVTM and CDR2 ANQGSEA. The CDR3 loop spans 11 amino acids. The complete variable domain, with remaining parts taken from reference TRBV29-1 and TRBJ1-2, reads SAVISQKPSRDICQRGTSLTIQCQVDSQVTMMFWYRQQPGQSLTLIATANQGSEATYESGFVIDKFPISRPNLTFSTLTVSNMSPEDSSIYLCSVGQQYGYTFGSGTRLTVV.

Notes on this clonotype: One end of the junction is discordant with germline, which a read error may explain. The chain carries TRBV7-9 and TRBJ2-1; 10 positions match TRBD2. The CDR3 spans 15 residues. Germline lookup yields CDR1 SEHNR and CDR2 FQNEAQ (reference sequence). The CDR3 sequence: CAGSNLAGAYNEQFF. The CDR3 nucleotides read TGTGCCGGCAGCAATCTAGCGGGGGCCTACAATGAGCAGTTCTTC.

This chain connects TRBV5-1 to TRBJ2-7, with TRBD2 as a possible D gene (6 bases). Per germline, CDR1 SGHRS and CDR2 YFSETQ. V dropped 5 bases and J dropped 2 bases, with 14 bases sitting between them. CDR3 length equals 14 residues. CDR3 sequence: CASSPLGGTYEQYF. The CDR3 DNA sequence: TGCGCCAGCAGTCCCCTTGGAGGGACCTACGAGCAGTACTTC.

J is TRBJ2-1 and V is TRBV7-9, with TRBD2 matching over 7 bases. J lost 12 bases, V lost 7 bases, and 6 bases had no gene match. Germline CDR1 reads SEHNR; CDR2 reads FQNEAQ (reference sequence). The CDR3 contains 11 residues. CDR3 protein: CASKLGTMQFF. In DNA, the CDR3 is TGTGCCAGCAAACTCGGGACTATGCAGTTCTTC. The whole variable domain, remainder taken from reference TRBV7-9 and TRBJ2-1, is DTGVSQNPRHKITKRGQNVTFRCDPISEHNRLYWYRQTLGQGPEFLTYFQNEAQLEKSRLLSDRFSAERPKGSFSTLEIQRTEQGDSAMYLCASKLGTMQFFGPGTRLTVL.

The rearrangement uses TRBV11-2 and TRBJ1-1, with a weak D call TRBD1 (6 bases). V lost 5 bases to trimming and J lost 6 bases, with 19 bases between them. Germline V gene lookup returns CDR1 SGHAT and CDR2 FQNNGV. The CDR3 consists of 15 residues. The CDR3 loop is CASSPIRGGLSEAFF. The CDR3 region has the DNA TGTGCCAGCAGCCCGATCAGGGGCGGTTTATCTGAAGCTTTCTTT.

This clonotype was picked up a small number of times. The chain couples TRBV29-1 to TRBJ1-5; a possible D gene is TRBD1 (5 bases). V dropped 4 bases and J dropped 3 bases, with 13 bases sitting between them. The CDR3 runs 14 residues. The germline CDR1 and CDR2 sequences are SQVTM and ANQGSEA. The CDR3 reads CSVAYGRDNQPQHF. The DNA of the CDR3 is TGCAGCGTTGCATATGGCAGGGACAATCAGCCCCAGCATTTT.

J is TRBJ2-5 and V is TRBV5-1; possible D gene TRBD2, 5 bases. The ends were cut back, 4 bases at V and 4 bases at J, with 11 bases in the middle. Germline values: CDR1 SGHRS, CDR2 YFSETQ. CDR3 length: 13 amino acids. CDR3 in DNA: TGCGCCAGCAGCGGTGGAGGTGCAGAGACCCAGTACTTC. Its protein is CASSGGGAETQYF.

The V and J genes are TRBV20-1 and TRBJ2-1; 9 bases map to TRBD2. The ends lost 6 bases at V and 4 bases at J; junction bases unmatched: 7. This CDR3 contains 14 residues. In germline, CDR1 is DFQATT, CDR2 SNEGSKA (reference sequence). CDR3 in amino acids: CSAISGGLYNEQFF. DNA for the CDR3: TGCAGTGCGATTAGCGGGGGTCTTTACAATGAGCAGTTCTTC.